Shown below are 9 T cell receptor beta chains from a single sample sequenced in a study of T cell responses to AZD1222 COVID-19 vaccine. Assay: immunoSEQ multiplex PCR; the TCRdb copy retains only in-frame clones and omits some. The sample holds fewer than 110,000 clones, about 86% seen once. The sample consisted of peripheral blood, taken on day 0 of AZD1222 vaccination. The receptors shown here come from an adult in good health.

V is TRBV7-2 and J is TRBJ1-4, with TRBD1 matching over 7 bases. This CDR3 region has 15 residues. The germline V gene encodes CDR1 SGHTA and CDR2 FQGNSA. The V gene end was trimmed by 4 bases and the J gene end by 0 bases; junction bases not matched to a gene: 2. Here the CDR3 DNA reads TGTGCCAGCAGCTGGGACAGCGCAACTAATGAAAAACTGTTTTTT. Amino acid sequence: CASSWDSATNEKLFF.

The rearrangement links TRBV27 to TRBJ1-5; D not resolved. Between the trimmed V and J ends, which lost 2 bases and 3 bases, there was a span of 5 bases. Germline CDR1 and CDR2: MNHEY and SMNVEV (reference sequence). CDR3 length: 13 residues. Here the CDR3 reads CASSLQNNQPQHF. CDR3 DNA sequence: TGTGCCAGCAGTTTACAGAACAATCAGCCCCAGCATTTT.

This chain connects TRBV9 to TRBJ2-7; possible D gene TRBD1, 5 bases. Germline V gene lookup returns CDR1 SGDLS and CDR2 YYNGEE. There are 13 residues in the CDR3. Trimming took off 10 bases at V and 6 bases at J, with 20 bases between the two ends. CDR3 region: CASALAQGSEQYF. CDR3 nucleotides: TGTGCCTCAGCCCTCGCCCAGGGTTCCGAGCAGTACTTC.

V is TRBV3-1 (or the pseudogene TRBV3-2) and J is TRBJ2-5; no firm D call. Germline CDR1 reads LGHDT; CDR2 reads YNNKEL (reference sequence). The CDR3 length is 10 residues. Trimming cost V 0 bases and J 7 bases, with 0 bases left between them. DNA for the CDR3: TGTGCCAGCAGCCAAGAGACCCAGTACTTC. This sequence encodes CASSQETQYF.

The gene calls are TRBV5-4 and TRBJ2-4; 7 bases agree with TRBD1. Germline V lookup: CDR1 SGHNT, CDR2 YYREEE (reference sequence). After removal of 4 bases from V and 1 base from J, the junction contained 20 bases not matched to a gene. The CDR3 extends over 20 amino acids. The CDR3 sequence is CASSNSIGRGYRGAKNIQYF. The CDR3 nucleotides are TGTGCCAGCAGCAACTCCATTGGCAGGGGGTACCGTGGGGCCAAAAACATTCAGTACTTC.

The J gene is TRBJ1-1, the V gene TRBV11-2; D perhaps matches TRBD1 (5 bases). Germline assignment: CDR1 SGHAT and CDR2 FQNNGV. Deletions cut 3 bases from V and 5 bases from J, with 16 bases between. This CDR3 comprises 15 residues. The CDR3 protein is CASSFTQGRETEAFF. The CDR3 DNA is TGTGCCAGCAGCTTCACCCAGGGCCGAGAAACTGAAGCTTTCTTT. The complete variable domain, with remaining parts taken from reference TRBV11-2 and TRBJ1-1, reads EAGVAQSPRYKIIEKRQSVAFWCNPISGHATLYWYQQILGQGPKLLIQFQNNGVVDDSQLPKDRFSAERLKGVDSTLKIQPAKLEDSAVYLCASSFTQGRETEAFFGQGTRLTVV.

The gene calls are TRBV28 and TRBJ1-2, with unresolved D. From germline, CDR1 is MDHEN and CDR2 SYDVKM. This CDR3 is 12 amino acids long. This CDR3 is CASAGPNYGYTF. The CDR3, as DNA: TGTGCGAGCGCAGGACCTAACTATGGCTACACCTTC.

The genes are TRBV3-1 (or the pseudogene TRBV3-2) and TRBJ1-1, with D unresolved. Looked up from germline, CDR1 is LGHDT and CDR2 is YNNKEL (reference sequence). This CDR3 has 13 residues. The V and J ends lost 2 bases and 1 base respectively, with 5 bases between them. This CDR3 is CASSQTRNTEAFF. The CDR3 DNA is TGTGCCAGCAGCCAAACTAGGAACACTGAAGCTTTCTTT.

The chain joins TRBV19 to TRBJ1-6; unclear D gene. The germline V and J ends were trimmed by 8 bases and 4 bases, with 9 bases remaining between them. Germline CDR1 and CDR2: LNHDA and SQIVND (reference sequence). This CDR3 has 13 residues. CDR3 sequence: CASSTVYNSPLHF. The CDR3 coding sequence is TGTGCCAGTTCCACTGTTTATAATTCACCCCTCCACTTT.